This TCR beta chain stems from a study of T cells in localized non-small cell lung cancer. Study-level results: As only one tumor region underwent sequencing, heterogeneity remains possible. The appearance of a median roughly 53 of the top 100 tumor clones was seen in adjacent lung. Higher T cell density in the blood was associated with longer overall survival, whereas higher adjacent-lung clonality associated with shorter survival. Peak T cell clonality was found in uninvolved adjacent lung, exceeding tumor.

As to this clone: The antigen remains unidentified.

CDR3 length equals 16 residues. Trimming removed 3 bases from V and 0 bases from J, with 10 bases in between. In germline, CDR1 is SGDLS, CDR2 YYNGEE. TCRdb keeps only in-frame clones here, not all; method: immunoSEQ multiplex PCR. The sample has about 77,000 clones, approximately 90% seen once. The TCR sequence derives from a woman aged 35-70 years with stage I squamous cell lung carcinoma. Specimen: peripheral blood, collected before any cancer treatment. This chain joins TRBV9 and TRBJ2-6, with a weak D call TRBD2 (5 bases). CDR3: CASSAGLASGANVLTF. DNA of the CDR3: TGTGCCAGCAGCGCCGGACTGGCCTCTGGGGCCAACGTCCTGACTTTC.